The 14 T cell receptor beta chains reported below all come from one sample, sequenced in a study of control samples from healthy donors and cancer patients. Profiled with immunoSEQ multiplex PCR; TCRdb holds only in-frame clones, not every one. The data hold roughly 93,000 clones, with 85% to 90% observed a single time. Source material: PBMCs. These receptors all stem from a woman in her forties or fifties with colorectal cancer.

The chain uses TRBV28 and TRBJ1-2, with a weak D call TRBD1 (5 bases). The V end was cut by 2 bases, the J end by 4 bases, with 8 bases between. The CDR3 loop spans 13 amino acids. CDR1 and CDR2 from the germline V gene are MDHEN and SYDVKM. CDR3 bases: TGTGCCAGCAGTTTACGAGGGACCTATGGCTACACCTTC. Protein: CASSLRGTYGYTF.

This clone came up once. V is TRBV6-5 and J is TRBJ2-6; D call uncertain. Germline V gene data show CDR1 as MNHEY and CDR2 as SVGAGI. The CDR3 sequence is 15 residues long. The V end lost 6 bases, the J end lost 0 bases, and 9 bases lay between the germline ends. The CDR3 DNA reads as TGTGCCAGCAGCCGGACCGGCTCTGGGGCCAACGTCCTGACTTTC. Amino acid sequence: CASSRTGSGANVLTF.

CDR3 in DNA: TGTGCCACCAGCAGAGATTTGGTAGGGGCTCAAGAGACCCAGTACTTC. As protein: CATSRDLVGAQETQYF. The chain recombines TRBV15 with TRBJ2-5, with D perhaps TRBD1 (5 bases). Germline CDR1 is LNHNV and CDR2 is YYDKDF (reference sequence). The CDR3 contains 16 residues. Trimming left V 0 bases short and J 2 bases short, with 13 bases between.

This clone was observed a handful of times. The gene calls are TRBV19 and TRBJ1-6; TRBD1 might be the D (6 bases). V was pared by 2 bases and J by 7 bases, with 12 bases between. Germline CDR1 reads LNHDA; CDR2 reads SQIVND (reference sequence). The CDR3 runs 15 residues. Here the CDR3 reads CASSIQGRGNSPLHF. CDR3 nucleotide sequence: TGTGCCAGTAGTATACAAGGCAGGGGAAATTCACCCCTCCACTTT.

V is TRBV6-6 and J is TRBJ1-2; the match to TRBD1 covers 12 bases. The V segment lost 7 bases and the J segment 8 bases; nucleotides outside the gene matches: 8. This CDR3 region has 14 residues. Per the germline V gene, CDR1 is MNHNY and CDR2 is SVGAGI (reference sequence). CDR3 sequence: CASTYAGTGGGYTF. The CDR3 coding sequence is TGTGCCAGCACCTATGCCGGGACAGGGGGCGGCTACACCTTC.

The chain links TRBV30 to TRBJ2-6, with TRBD2 as a possible D gene (5 bases). V was pared by 0 bases and J by 4 bases, with 10 bases between. The germline V gene encodes CDR1 GTSNPN and CDR2 SVGIG (reference sequence). The CDR3 is 15 residues long. The CDR3 region has the DNA TGTGCCTGGAGTGTTTTGAGGGCCGGGGCCAACGTCCTGACTTTC. Amino acid sequence: CAWSVLRAGANVLTF.

The count of this clone is one. V usage is TRBV28 and J usage is TRBJ1-1, with D hard to call. Germline V gene lookup returns CDR1 MDHEN and CDR2 SYDVKM. The V end was cut by 4 bases, the J end by 11 bases, with 17 bases between. This CDR3 has 13 amino acids. Here the CDR3 reads CASSSLQDVKAFF. CDR3 nucleotides: TGTGCCAGCAGTTCTCTCCAGGACGTCAAGGCTTTCTTT.

The CDR3 bases are TGCGCCAGCAGCTGGGACGAGGGGAAACTGTTTTTT. It specifies CASSWDEGKLFF. The chain joins TRBV5-1 to TRBJ1-4; tentatively, D is TRBD1 (5 bases). The germline V gene has CDR1 SGHRS and CDR2 YFSETQ. CDR3 size: 12 residues. V lost 3 bases, J lost 11 bases, and 11 bases lay in between.

The chain links TRBV10-3 to TRBJ1-5, with D unresolved. This CDR3 is 16 amino acids long. Germline V CDR1 and CDR2: ENHRY, SYGVKD. Deletions cut 3 bases from V and 0 bases from J, with 12 bases between. In nucleotides, the CDR3 is TGTGCCATCAGTGAAGGGCTACAGAATAGCAATCAGCCCCAGCATTTT. Translated, it gives CAISEGLQNSNQPQHF.

The CDR3 coding sequence is TGTGCCAGCTTGCGGGACAGCATTCCTAACTATGGCTACACCTTC. It codes for CASLRDSIPNYGYTF. The J gene is TRBJ1-2, the V gene TRBV6-5; TRBD1 matches at 7 bases. The CDR3 loop spans 15 amino acids. Unmatched junction bases numbered 9, after V lost 8 bases and J lost 0 bases. Germline lookup yields CDR1 MNHEY and CDR2 SVGAGI.

This clone was observed a single time. This chain links TRBV4-3 with TRBJ1-3, with D perhaps matching TRBD1 (5 bases). The V gene lost 0 bases and the J gene lost 3 bases, with 12 bases spanning the gap. The CDR3 contains 16 residues. Germline lookup yields CDR1 LGHNA and CDR2 YSLEER. Written as DNA, the CDR3 is TGCGCCAGCAGCCAAGATTACGGGGGTGATGGAAACACCATATATTTT. Amino acid sequence: CASSQDYGGDGNTIYF.

The chain links TRBV9 to TRBJ1-4; TRBD1 matches 8 bases. Germline-derived CDR1 and CDR2 are SGDLS and YYNGEE. The V segment lost 4 bases and the J segment 5 bases; nucleotides outside the gene matches: 4. The CDR3 contains 14 residues. The CDR3 spells CASSPRTGNEKLFF. CDR3 nucleotides: TGTGCCAGCAGCCCCCGGACAGGGAATGAAAAACTGTTTTTT.

The chain has TRBV6-2 or TRBV6-3 and TRBJ2-1, with D uncertain. CDR1 is MNHEY, CDR2 SVGEGT, per germline. The CDR3 is 11 residues long. The V and J ends lost 6 bases and 6 bases respectively, with 6 bases between them. The CDR3 coding sequence is TGTGCCAGCAGCAGGCTCAATGAGCAGTTCTTC. Protein product: CASSRLNEQFF.

This chain uses TRBV9 with TRBJ1-6; weak D call: TRBD1 (5 bases). Per the germline V gene, CDR1 is SGDLS and CDR2 is YYNGEE. This CDR3 contains 15 residues. With 0 bases removed from V and 6 bases from J, the gap between germline ends came to 10 bases. CDR3 protein: CASSVGGGVNSPLHF. The CDR3 DNA reads TGTGCCAGCAGCGTAGGGGGGGGTGTTAATTCACCCCTCCACTTT.